Each of the 20 T cell receptor beta chains below was sequenced from the same sample in a study of T-cell memory formation after mild COVID-19. TCRdb redid the calling of the 5' RACE reads with MiXCR, one entry per CDR3 protein. The data show about 430,000 distinct CDR3 sequences, around 24% seen once. The sequencing input was PBMCs or a T cell subset sorted from them (not recorded which). These receptors were collected from an adult woman who had mild COVID-19 (a few samples of this study predate the infection). Cell type and time point are not known.

This clonotype was seen many times. The chain combines TRBV6-5 with TRBJ2-3; 11 nucleotides align to TRBD2. V lost 4 bases, J lost 5 bases, and 2 bases stayed unmatched. The V gene's germline CDR1 is MNHEY and CDR2 SVGAGI. There are 14 residues in the CDR3. The CDR3 loop is CASSSGLAGDTQYF. The CDR3 DNA reads as TGTGCCAGCAGTTCTGGACTAGCGGGAGATACGCAGTATTTT.

This clonotype has just a few counts. V and J are TRBV15 and TRBJ1-1; no firm D call. The CDR3 spans 13 residues. Trimming took 5 bases from V and 1 from J, leaving 8 bases between them. CDR1 and CDR2 from the germline V gene are LNHNV and YYDKDF (reference sequence). The CDR3, as DNA: TGTGCCACCAGCCAATCCCCGAACACTGAAGCTTTCTTT. Amino acids: CATSQSPNTEAFF.

The chain recombines TRBV6-1 with TRBJ2-1, with TRBD1 as a possible D gene (6 bases). The length of the CDR3 is 17 residues. Looked up from germline, CDR1 is MNHNS and CDR2 is SASEGT. V gave up 2 bases and J gave up 8 bases, with 22 bases separating them. This CDR3 reads CASSERGQGHSLDEQFF. The CDR3 DNA sequence: TGTGCCAGCAGTGAACGAGGGCAGGGGCACTCTTTGGATGAGCAGTTCTTC.

The rearrangement links TRBV9 to TRBJ2-5; TRBD1 is a possible D gene (6 bases). The length of the CDR3 is 16 residues. Trimming left V 3 bases short and J 2 bases short, with 17 bases between. Germline V lookup: CDR1 SGDLS, CDR2 YYNGEE. This chain's CDR3 is CASSAGGTGTQETQYF. In nucleotides, the CDR3 is TGTGCCAGCAGCGCAGGAGGCACAGGGACGCAAGAGACCCAGTACTTC. The complete variable domain, with remaining parts taken from reference TRBV9 and TRBJ2-5, reads DSGVTQTPKHLITATGQRVTLRCSPRSGDLSVYWYQQSLDQGLQFLIQYYNGEERAKGNILERFSAQQFPDLHSELNLSSLELGDSALYFCASSAGGTGTQETQYFGPGTRLLVL.

This clonotype was counted ten times or more. The J gene is TRBJ2-3, the V gene TRBV3-1, with TRBD1 as a possible D gene (5 bases). Per germline, CDR1 LGHDT and CDR2 YNNKEL (reference sequence). V lost 3 bases and J lost 3, with 10 bases in between. The CDR3 covers 14 residues. The CDR3 sequence: CASSHGRVTDTQYF. CDR3 nucleotides: TGTGCCAGCAGCCACGGCAGGGTGACAGATACGCAGTATTTT.

This clonotype was counted a few times. This sequence joins TRBV12-3 or TRBV12-4 and TRBJ2-4; D uncertain. V lost 4 bases and J lost 0, with 10 bases in between. The CDR3 consists of 15 residues. Here the CDR3 reads CASSSRDLAKNIQYF. In DNA form, the CDR3 reads TGTGCCAGCAGTTCCCGCGATTTAGCCAAAAACATTCAGTACTTC.

This clonotype was counted a few times. V is TRBV7-9 and J is TRBJ2-1; 10 bases are a match to TRBD1. CDR1 and CDR2 (germline): SEHNR, FQNEAQ (reference sequence). CDR3 length equals 16 residues. With V trimmed by 5 bases and J by 8 bases, 12 bases remained unmatched. The CDR3 reads CASSGSGTGVFDEQFF. Here the CDR3 DNA reads TGTGCCAGCAGCGGTTCTGGGACAGGGGTTTTCGATGAGCAGTTCTTC.

The chain couples TRBV29-1 to TRBJ2-1; 11 nucleotides align to TRBD2. The V gene end was trimmed by 3 bases and the J gene end by 4 bases; junction bases not matched to a gene: 8. The CDR3 sequence is 16 residues long. Germline CDR1 SQVTM, CDR2 ANQGSEA. The CDR3 nucleotides are TGCAGCGTTGAGTTGCTAGCGGGAGGTGGTTACAATGAGCAGTTCTTC. This codes for CSVELLAGGGYNEQFF.

The J gene is TRBJ2-7, the V gene TRBV11-3, with D tentatively TRBD2 (6 bases). The CDR3 spans 13 residues. Deletions cut 7 bases from V and 0 bases from J, with 10 bases between. Germline V CDR1 and CDR2: SGHNT, YENEEA. The CDR3 protein is CASKGGISYEQYF. The CDR3 DNA follows: TGTGCCAGCAAGGGCGGGATCTCCTACGAGCAGTACTTC.

J is TRBJ2-7 and V is TRBV7-9; 7 nucleotides align to TRBD1. The CDR3 consists of 12 residues. Germline CDR1 SEHNR, CDR2 FQNEAQ (reference sequence). V shed 5 bases, J shed 6 bases, and the junction held 4 bases outside the gene matches. The CDR3 DNA reads as TGTGCCAGCAGCGAATACAGGGGCGAGCAGTACTTC. Amino acid sequence: CASSEYRGEQYF.

This clonotype occurred a few times. CDR3 sequence (DNA): TGTGCCATCAACCAGGGGGCGAATGAGCAGTTCTTC. Its translation: CAINQGANEQFF. This sequence joins TRBV10-3 and TRBJ2-1; 8 bases agree with TRBD1. The CDR3 has 12 residues. Germline V gene data show CDR1 as ENHRY and CDR2 as SYGVKD. The junction had 3 bases not matched to a gene; V was cut back by 7 bases and J by 7 bases.

This sequence joins TRBV27 and TRBJ2-7; TRBD1 is a possible D gene (6 bases). CDR3 length: 16 amino acids. Trimming removed 4 bases at V and 4 bases at J, with 20 bases between. Per germline, CDR1 MNHEY and CDR2 SMNVEV (reference sequence). The CDR3 region is CASSSAGQPRGYEQYF. CDR3 DNA sequence: TGTGCCAGCAGTTCAGCTGGACAGCCGCGCGGGTACGAGCAGTACTTC.

There are a few counts of this clonotype. The gene calls are TRBV5-4 and TRBJ1-1; D is unclear. The CDR3 is 15 amino acids. V lost 0 bases and J lost 3, with 12 bases in between. Germline-derived CDR1 and CDR2 are SGHNT and YYREEE (reference sequence). CDR3 protein: CASSLDRVGYTEAFF. The CDR3 DNA is TGTGCCAGCAGCTTGGACCGGGTGGGATACACTGAAGCTTTCTTT.

This clonotype was detected a few times. At one end the junction does not follow the germline gene, possibly because of a read error. The V and J genes are TRBV7-3 and TRBJ2-5; TRBD1 might be the D (6 bases). Germline V gives CDR1 SGHTA, CDR2 FQGTGA. The CDR3 extends over 13 amino acids. The CDR3 nucleotides are TGTGCCAGCACCCCGGACAGCCAAGAGACCCAGTGCTTC. Protein product: CASTPDSQETQCF.

The V gene is TRBV4-2, the J gene TRBJ2-7, with 7 bases aligning to TRBD2. J was trimmed by 4 bases and V by 3 bases; bases with no gene match: 12. There are 16 residues in the CDR3. Per the germline V gene, CDR1 is LGHNA and CDR2 is YNFKEQ. The CDR3 coding sequence is TGTGCCAGCAGCCAGTCTTCAGGCGGGAGCGAGTACGAGCAGTACTTC. It is translated as CASSQSSGGSEYEQYF.

The V call is TRBV6-5, the J call TRBJ1-3; no reliable D call. CDR3 length: 16 residues. Trimming shortened V by 6 bases and J by 1 base, and 16 bases separated the two germline ends. The germline gives CDR1 MNHEY, CDR2 SVGAGI. CDR3 amino acids: CASRRTSQGSGNTIYF. In nucleotides, the CDR3 is TGTGCCAGCAGACGAACATCTCAAGGGTCTGGAAACACCATATATTTT.

This clonotype was observed a few times. The chain combines TRBV20-1 with TRBJ1-4; D uncertain. In germline, CDR1 is DFQATT, CDR2 SNEGSKA (reference sequence). Trimming pared 3 bases from V and 8 bases from J, leaving 10 bases between. The CDR3 has 12 amino acids. DNA of the CDR3: TGCAGTGCTAGGGGTGGAGGGGAAAAACTGTTTTTT. Translation gives CSARGGGEKLFF.

The V and J genes are TRBV7-6 and TRBJ1-1, with 7 positions matching TRBD1. Germline V gives CDR1 SGHVS, CDR2 FNYEAQ. The ends lost 5 bases at V and 6 bases at J; junction bases unmatched: 6. This CDR3 comprises 13 residues. The CDR3: CASSGYRGAEAFF. In nucleotides, the CDR3 is TGTGCCAGCAGCGGTTACAGGGGCGCTGAAGCTTTCTTT.

The chain couples TRBV4-1 to TRBJ2-3; D remains ambiguous. Germline values: CDR1 MGHRA, CDR2 YSYEKL. The CDR3 extends over 15 amino acids. V gave up 1 base and J gave up 2 bases, with 10 bases separating them. The chain's CDR3 is CASSQVASLTDTQYF. The CDR3 nucleotides read TGCGCCAGCAGCCAAGTCGCCAGCCTCACAGATACGCAGTATTTT.

Only a few counts were recorded for this clonotype. The rearrangement joins TRBV20-1 to TRBJ2-1; 7 bases line up with TRBD2. This CDR3 spans 14 amino acids. The J segment lost 2 bases and the V segment lost 3 bases, leaving 4 bases of the junction unmatched. Germline loops: CDR1 DFQATT, CDR2 SNEGSKA (reference sequence). This CDR3 is CSASVAGAYNEQFF. The CDR3 coding sequence is TGCAGTGCTAGTGTTGCGGGAGCCTACAATGAGCAGTTCTTC.